The rows below give T cell receptor beta chains drawn from one sample of a study of human T cells and chemical hapten exposure. One entry per CDR3 protein, called by TCRdb with MiXCR from the RACE reads. The sample records 80,000 to 100,000 distinct CDR3 sequences, less than 11% being singletons. Source: whole blood, taken in connection with sensitization to the hapten diphenylcyclopropenone (DPC). The source is a woman between 45 and 60 years old with alopecia areata. Some clones in this sample may be carry-over from other donors' samples. Both conserved end residues are part of each CDR3. D genes are given only for firm matches. Part of the rows lack a size; the others show once, few, many or a class for expanded clones.

d_call: NA; j_call: TRBJ1-2; v_call: TRBV11-2; clone_size: few; cdr3_nt: TGTGCCAGCAGCTTAACGGACAGTTTGAGCTATGGCTACACCTTC; cdr3_aa: CASSLTDSLSYGYTF
d_call: TRBD2; j_call: TRBJ2-1; v_call: TRBV20-1; clone_size: NA; cdr3_nt: TGCAGTGCTAGAGCCTCTAGCGGGAGGGGGTACAATGAGCAGTTCTTC; cdr3_aa: CSARASSGRGYNEQFF
d_call: NA; j_call: TRBJ1-2; v_call: TRBV20-1; clone_size: few; cdr3_nt: TGCAGTGCTAGTAGCGTTGGCAGGGGAGGCTATGGCTACACCTTC; cdr3_aa: CSASSVGRGGYGYTF
d_call: TRBD2; j_call: TRBJ2-7; v_call: TRBV27; clone_size: many; cdr3_nt: TGTGCCAGCACCCCAAGCGGGGATGGATGCGAGCAGTACTTC; cdr3_aa: CASTPSGDGCEQYF
d_call: NA; j_call: TRBJ1-4; v_call: TRBV7-9; clone_size: few; cdr3_nt: TGTGCCAGCAGCTTACGGGGGGCGGAAGAAAAACTGTTTTTT; cdr3_aa: CASSLRGAEEKLFF
d_call: TRBD2; j_call: TRBJ2-2; v_call: TRBV7-2; clone_size: few; cdr3_nt: TGTGCCAGCAGCTTCCCCCCGTGGACTAGCGGCCGTCCCGGGGAGCTGTTTTTT; cdr3_aa: CASSFPPWTSGRPGELFF
d_call: TRBD1; j_call: TRBJ2-7; v_call: TRBV5-5; clone_size: NA; cdr3_nt: TGTGCCAGCAGCTTTGGCAGGGGGTACGAGCAGTACTTC; cdr3_aa: CASSFGRGYEQYF
d_call: NA; j_call: TRBJ2-3; v_call: TRBV20-1; clone_size: few; cdr3_nt: TGCAGTGCTAGCGTCCCCAATGAAGAAGATACGCAGTATTTT; cdr3_aa: CSASVPNEEDTQYF
d_call: NA; j_call: TRBJ1-2; v_call: TRBV12-3/TRBV12-4; clone_size: many; cdr3_nt: TGTGCCAGCAGTTTCGCCAGGGACTATGGCTACACCTTC; cdr3_aa: CASSFARDYGYTF
d_call: NA; j_call: TRBJ2-7; v_call: TRBV29-1; clone_size: many; cdr3_nt: TGCAGCGTTGAAAGTGGGTCTCACGAGCAGTACTTC; cdr3_aa: CSVESGSHEQYF
d_call: NA; j_call: TRBJ1-4; v_call: TRBV18; clone_size: many; cdr3_nt: TGTGCCAGCTCACCAGAAATAAATGAAAAACTGTTTTTT; cdr3_aa: CASSPEINEKLFF
d_call: NA; j_call: TRBJ2-7; v_call: TRBV9; clone_size: NA; cdr3_nt: TGTGCCAGCAGCGTAGCTACTACCTCCGAGCAGTACTTC; cdr3_aa: CASSVATTSEQYF
d_call: TRBD2; j_call: TRBJ2-5; v_call: TRBV5-1; clone_size: many; cdr3_nt: TGCGCCAGCAGCAGAGATACTAGCGGGAGGGAGACCCAGTACTTC; cdr3_aa: CASSRDTSGRETQYF
d_call: TRBD1; j_call: TRBJ2-1; v_call: TRBV4-3; clone_size: many; cdr3_nt: TGCGCCAGCAGCCGAGAGACAGGGGGCGATCACAATGAGCAGTTCTTC; cdr3_aa: CASSRETGGDHNEQFF
d_call: NA; j_call: TRBJ2-2; v_call: TRBV9; clone_size: many; cdr3_nt: TGTGCCAGCAGCGTAGACGGAGGCGCGAACACCGGGGAGCTGTTTTTT; cdr3_aa: CASSVDGGANTGELFF
d_call: NA; j_call: TRBJ2-7; v_call: TRBV6-2/TRBV6-3; clone_size: few; cdr3_nt: TGTGCCAGCACCCCTAGGGATTTCGTCGAGCAGTACTTC; cdr3_aa: CASTPRDFVEQYF
d_call: TRBD1; j_call: TRBJ2-5; v_call: TRBV14; clone_size: few; cdr3_nt: TGTGCCAGCAGCCTCGGCCCCTCAGACAGGGCGGAGACCCAGTACTTC; cdr3_aa: CASSLGPSDRAETQYF
d_call: NA; j_call: TRBJ1-1; v_call: TRBV3-1; clone_size: many; cdr3_nt: TGTGCCAGCAGCCAAGATCCCGGCGGGGGGAACACTGAAGCTTTCTTT; cdr3_aa: CASSQDPGGGNTEAFF
d_call: TRBD2; j_call: TRBJ2-1; v_call: TRBV7-9; clone_size: many; cdr3_nt: TGTGCCAGCAGCCGACCCTCGCGCGGGACTAGCGGGAGCTATGAGCAGTTCTTC; cdr3_aa: CASSRPSRGTSGSYEQFF